The TCR beta chain under discussion was sequenced for a study of shared clonotypes between healthy human individuals. Donors included only healthy HIV-negative adults lacking recent acute infections or vaccinations. Trimming removed 0 bases from V and 1 base from J, with 6 bases in between. CDR3 size: 14 residues. Per the germline V gene, CDR1 is SEHNR and CDR2 is FQNEAQ (reference sequence). As concerns this clone: Its antigen is unknown. Other DNA sequences from this sample encode an identical CDR3 as well.

Deep level was the assay's run setting. Using immunoSEQ multiplex PCR, the repertoire was profiled, and TCRdb retains in-frame clones only, with some absent. The sample has more than 1.2 million clones, less than 99% seen once. The study's findings and limits: Memory subsets had estimated richness that was generally smaller than that of naive subsets.

The sequence was obtained from a young man in good health. The sample was naive CD4+ T cells sorted from blood. This sample's subset: CD45RA+ positively selected. J is TRBJ1-1 and V is TRBV7-9; no clear D gene. The CDR3 nucleotides are TGTGCCAGCAGCTTAGCCGGCAGGAACACTGAAGCTTTCTTT. This translates into CASSLAGRNTEAFF. The full variable domain, in which reference TRBV7-9 and TRBJ1-1 provide the parts outside the CDR3, is DTGVSQNPRHKITKRGQNVTFRCDPISEHNRLYWYRQTLGQGPEFLTYFQNEAQLEKSRLLSDRFSAERPKGSFSTLEIQRTEQGDSAMYLCASSLAGRNTEAFFGQGTRLTVV.